This T cell receptor beta chain derives from a study of CD8 T cells in ankylosing spondylitis. Study-level results: What appeared characteristic of ankylosing spondylitis blood was a TCR beta motif of several highly homologous variants. Researchers report that disease-linked clones proved CD8+ and relatively rare in peripheral blood.

Germline lookup yields CDR1 SQVTM and CDR2 ANQGSEA. V was cut by 6 bases and J by 7 bases, with 9 bases left in between. The CDR3 consists of 10 residues. Turning to this clonotype: Its antigen is unidentified.

By quantitative 5'-RACE with molecular barcodes, the TCR beta libraries were made. TCRdb reprocessed the 5' RACE reads with MiXCR, giving one entry per CDR3 protein. The sample shows under 250,000 distinct CDR3 sequences, roughly 32% of them seen only once. The sequencing input was blood, either unsorted or a sorted T cell fraction (not recorded which). The TCR sequence derives from a male donor with ankylosing spondylitis or in good health (not recorded which). The rearrangement uses TRBV29-1 and TRBJ1-1; unclear D gene. CDR3 region: CSVVINEAFF. In DNA form, the CDR3 reads TGCAGCGTCGTTATTAATGAAGCTTTCTTT.